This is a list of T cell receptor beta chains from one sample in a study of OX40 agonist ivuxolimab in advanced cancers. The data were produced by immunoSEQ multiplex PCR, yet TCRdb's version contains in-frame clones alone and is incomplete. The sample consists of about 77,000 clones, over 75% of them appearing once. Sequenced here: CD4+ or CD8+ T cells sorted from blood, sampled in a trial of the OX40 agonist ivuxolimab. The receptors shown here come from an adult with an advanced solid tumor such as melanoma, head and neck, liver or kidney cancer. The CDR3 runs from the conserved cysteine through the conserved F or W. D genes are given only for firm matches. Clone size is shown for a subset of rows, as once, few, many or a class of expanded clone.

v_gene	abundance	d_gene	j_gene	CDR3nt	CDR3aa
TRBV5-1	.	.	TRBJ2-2	TGCGCCAGCAGCCAAGCGGGACAGGTCAACACCGGGGAGCTGTTTTTT	CASSQAGQVNTGELFF
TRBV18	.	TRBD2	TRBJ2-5	TGTGCCAGCACATTCGGACTAGCGGGGGCAGAGACCCAGTACTTC	CASTFGLAGAETQYF
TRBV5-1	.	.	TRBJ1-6	TGCGCCAGCAGCTTGGGAGGGACGGAAAATTCACCCCTCCACTTT	CASSLGGTENSPLHF
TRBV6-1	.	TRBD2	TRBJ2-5	TGTGCCAGCAGTGGCGGGAGAAAACGGGAGACCCAGTACTTC	CASSGGRKRETQYF
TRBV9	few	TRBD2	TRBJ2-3	TGTGCCAGCAGCGCACTATACGTCCGCCCGGGACTAGCGGGGGCAGCAGATACGCAGTATTTT	CASSALYVRPGLAGAADTQYF
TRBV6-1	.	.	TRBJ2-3	TGTGCCAGCAGTAACGGGGGCCGCACAGATACGCAGTATTTT	CASSNGGRTDTQYF
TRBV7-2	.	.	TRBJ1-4	TGTGCCAGCAGCTTATGGTCCCGGGAGGGAGGAAAACTGTTTTTT	CASSLWSREGGKLFF
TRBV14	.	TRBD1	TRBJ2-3	TGTGCCAGCAGCCCGACAGGGCCCTTCGGCTTT	CASSPTGPFGF
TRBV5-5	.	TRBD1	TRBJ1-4	TGTGCCAGCAGCGCACGACCAGGACAGGGTCCTAATGAAAAACTGTTTTTT	CASSARPGQGPNEKLFF
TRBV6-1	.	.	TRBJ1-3	TGTGCCAGCCAAAGGACCCAGGGGAGAGGAAACACCATATATTTT	CASQRTQGRGNTIYF
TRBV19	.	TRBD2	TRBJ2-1	TGTGCCAGTTCCCGTTCCCGCGGGACTAGCGGGGGGAGCTCCTACAATGAGCAGTTCTTC	CASSRSRGTSGGSSYNEQFF
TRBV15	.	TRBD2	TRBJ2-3	TGTGCCACCAGCAGAGATCAGGTGGCACGGGGGGGCGTGACAGATACGCAGTATTTT	CATSRDQVARGGVTDTQYF
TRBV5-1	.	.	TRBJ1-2	TGCGCCAGCAGCGTCGTCGGACAGAGGGGGATCTATGGCTACACCTTC	CASSVVGQRGIYGYTF
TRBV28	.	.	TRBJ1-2	TGTGCCAGCAGCGACCGACAGGAGTATGGCTACACCTTC	CASSDRQEYGYTF
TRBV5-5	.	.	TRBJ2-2	TGTGCCAGCAGCTCGGTGTTCGGGGAGCTGTTTTTT	CASSSVFGELFF
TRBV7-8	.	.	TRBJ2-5	TGTGCCAGCAGCTTAGGGCAGGAAGAGACCCAGTACTTC	CASSLGQEETQYF
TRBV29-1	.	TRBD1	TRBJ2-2	TGCAGCGTGGGGGGTGGGACAGGGAACACCGGGGAGCTGTTTTTT	CSVGGGTGNTGELFF
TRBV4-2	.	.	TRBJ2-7	TGTGCCAGCAGCCAAGGGACAGCTCAGGGCTACGAGCAGTACTTC	CASSQGTAQGYEQYF
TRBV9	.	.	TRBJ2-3	TGTGCCAGCAGTCCTAAGGTAGGGGTACGCACAGATACGCAGTATTTT	CASSPKVGVRTDTQYF
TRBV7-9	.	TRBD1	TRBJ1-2	TGTGCCAGCAGTTCAAGGGGACAGGTCTATGGCTACACCTTC	CASSSRGQVYGYTF
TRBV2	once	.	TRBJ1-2	TGTGCCAGCAGTGAAGCACAGGCCCGGGTTAGCTACACCTTC	CASSEAQARVSYTF
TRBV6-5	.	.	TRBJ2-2	TGTGCCAGCAGCCCTGACATTTGGAACACCGGGGAGCTGTTTTTT	CASSPDIWNTGELFF
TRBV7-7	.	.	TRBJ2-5	TGTGCTAGCAGCTTAGGGGCGGAAGAGACCCAGTACTTC	CASSLGAEETQYF
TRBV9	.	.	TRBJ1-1	TGTGCCAGCAGCGCGGCAGGGTTCCCTTCCACTGAAGCTTTCTTT	CASSAAGFPSTEAFF
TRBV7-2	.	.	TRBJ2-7	TGTGCCAGCAGCCCTCGGACTGCCTCTAGGCAGTACTTC	CASSPRTASRQYF
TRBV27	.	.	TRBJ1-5	TGTGCCAGCAACTCCCCCCCTGTCCGGCCCCAGCATTTT	CASNSPPVRPQHF